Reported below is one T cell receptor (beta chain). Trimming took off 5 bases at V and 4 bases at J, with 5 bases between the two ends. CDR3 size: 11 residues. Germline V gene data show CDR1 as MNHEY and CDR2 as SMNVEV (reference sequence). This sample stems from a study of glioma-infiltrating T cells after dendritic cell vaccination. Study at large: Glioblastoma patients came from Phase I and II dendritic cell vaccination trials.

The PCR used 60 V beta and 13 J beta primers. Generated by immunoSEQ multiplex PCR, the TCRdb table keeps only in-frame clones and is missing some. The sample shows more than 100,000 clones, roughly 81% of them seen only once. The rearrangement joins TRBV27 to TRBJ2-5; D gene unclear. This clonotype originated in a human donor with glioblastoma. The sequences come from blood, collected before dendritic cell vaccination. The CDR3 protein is CASSGRETQYF. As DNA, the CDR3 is TGTGCCAGCAGTGGGCGAGAGACCCAGTACTTC.